This entry lists 25 T cell receptor beta chains sequenced from one sample in a study of spatial heterogeneity in lung cancer. As to time point: sample taken at primary tumor resection. No cognate antigen is known for these TCRs. Study observations and caveats: Mutation counts in tumors were tracked by counts of expanded intratumoral alpha and beta TCRs.

TCRdb used MiXCR to reprocess the 5' RACE reads, holding one entry per CDR3 protein. The sample holds more than 25,000 distinct CDR3 sequences, just over 7% seen once. This specimen was lung tumor tissue, taken at surgery. Source of these receptors: a male donor with early-stage non-small cell lung cancer.

Of note for this clonotype: This clone may be a read error of a much larger clone one base away. This is likely a read error, given that the CDR3 carries no conserved phenylalanine or tryptophan at its end. The J gene is TRBJ1-1, the V gene TRBV5-1; D might be TRBD1 (5 bases). Trimming removed 2 bases from V and 3 bases from J, with 8 bases in between. Germline CDR1 is SGHRS and CDR2 is YFSETQ. This CDR3 has 13 amino acids. For the CDR3, the DNA is TGCGCCAGCAGCTTAAGGGGCCACACTGAAGCTTTCCTT. Translated, it gives CASSLRGHTEAFL.

This clonotype was recorded many times. The V gene is TRBV25-1, the J gene TRBJ1-1; D is perhaps TRBD1 (5 bases). Germline V CDR1 and CDR2: MGHDK, SYGVNS. V was pared by 3 bases and J by 11 bases, with 13 bases between. This CDR3 is 12 amino acids long. The DNA of the CDR3 is TGTGCCAGCAGTGAGTTCAAGGGGAGGGCTTTCTTT. Its protein product is CASSEFKGRAFF.

The chain links TRBV7-2 to TRBJ1-2, with 7 nucleotides matching TRBD1. V shed 1 base, J shed 5 bases, and the junction held 7 bases outside the gene matches. Germline CDR1 is SGHTA and CDR2 is FQGNSA. The CDR3 sequence is 15 residues long. Written as DNA, the CDR3 is TGTGCCAGCAGCTTAGAAATTACAGGGGCATATGGCTACACCTTC. Protein product: CASSLEITGAYGYTF.

This clonotype has at least ten counts. V and J are TRBV5-4 and TRBJ2-3; D gene ambiguous. Germline assignment: CDR1 SGHNT and CDR2 YYREEE (reference sequence). The CDR3 has 16 amino acids. V was clipped by 0 bases and J by 0 bases, with 11 bases between them. The CDR3 protein is CASSLGSGSSTDTQYF. CDR3 in DNA: TGTGCCAGCAGCTTGGGTTCCGGCTCTAGCACAGATACGCAGTATTTT.

The chain combines TRBV2 with TRBJ2-1, with 8 bases aligning to TRBD1. Germline CDR1 and CDR2: SNHLY and FYNNEI. The ends lost 5 bases at V and 0 bases at J; junction bases unmatched: 3. CDR3 length equals 15 residues. The CDR3 DNA reads TGTGCCAGCAGTTTGGACAGGGTCTCCTACAATGAGCAGTTCTTC. Amino acids: CASSLDRVSYNEQFF.

The genes are TRBV7-8 and TRBJ1-1; D is uncertain. V lost 1 base to trimming and J lost 9 bases, with 9 bases between them. The CDR3 loop spans 12 amino acids. CDR1 is SGHVS and CDR2 is FQNEAQ in the germline V gene. CDR3 region: CASSLGATKAFF. DNA of the CDR3: TGTGCCAGCAGCTTAGGAGCGACAAAAGCTTTCTTT.

This clonotype appeared a few times. J is TRBJ1-1 and V is TRBV28, with 9 bases fitting TRBD1. The CDR3 has 13 residues. Germline V gene sequence: CDR1 MDHEN, CDR2 SYDVKM. V lost 6 bases to trimming and J lost 3 bases; unmatched junction nucleotides: 2. The CDR3 region has the DNA TGTGCCAGCAGGCGGGACAGGGACACTGAAGCTTTCTTT. Translated, it gives CASRRDRDTEAFF.

This clonotype was detected many times. The chain is built from TRBV21-1 and TRBJ2-3; the D call of TRBD1 is as the table states it, not checked on the DNA. TRBV21-1 is labeled a pseudogene. This CDR3 spans 14 amino acids. For the CDR3, the DNA is TGTGCCAGCAGCAATAGGGGGGGTGGAGATACGCAGTATTTT. It yields the protein CASSNRGGGDTQYF.

This clonotype is classed as medium-sized. The chain carries TRBV2 and TRBJ2-3; perhaps TRBD2 as D (6 bases). CDR1 is SNHLY and CDR2 is FYNNEI in the germline V gene. The length of the CDR3 is 14 residues. With 6 bases removed from V and 2 bases from J, the gap between germline ends came to 12 bases. In DNA, the CDR3 is TGTGCCAGCAGGGCCGGGAGCAACACAGATACGCAGTATTTT. This sequence encodes CASRAGSNTDTQYF.

The chain carries TRBV18 and TRBJ2-7, with D hard to call. From germline, CDR1 is KGHSH and CDR2 LQKENI. The CDR3 extends over 14 amino acids. The V end lost 6 bases, the J end lost 9 bases, and 21 bases lay between the germline ends. CDR3 coding DNA: TGTGCCAGCTCCCACACGGAACGACCCGCAGGGCAGTACTTC. Protein product: CASSHTERPAGQYF.

This clonotype was counted many times. The chain carries TRBV3-1 and TRBJ2-2, with 7 nucleotides matching TRBD1. Germline CDR1 LGHDT, CDR2 YNNKEL (reference sequence). The junction had 6 bases not matched to a gene; V was cut back by 1 base and J by 4 bases. The CDR3 length is 16 residues. This chain's CDR3 is CASSQGAGGLTGELFF. In DNA, the CDR3 is TGTGCCAGCAGCCAAGGGGCAGGGGGTCTCACCGGGGAGCTGTTTTTT. Using reference TRBV3-1 and TRBJ2-2 for the parts outside the CDR3, the full variable domain is DTAVSQTPKYLVTQMGNDKSIKCEQNLGHDTMYWYKQDSKKFLKIMFSYNNKELIINETVPNRFSPKSPDKAHLNLHINSLELGDSAVYFCASSQGAGGLTGELFFGEGSRLTVL.

This clonotype has just a few counts. The chain employs TRBV10-1 and TRBJ2-5; 7 nucleotides align to TRBD2. The V segment lost 0 bases and the J segment 5 bases; nucleotides outside the gene matches: 6. CDR1 is WNHNN, CDR2 SYGVQD, per germline (reference sequence). The CDR3 has 15 amino acids. As DNA, the CDR3 is TGCGCCAGCAGTGAGTCGATTCTGGGGGGGGAGACCCAGTACTTC. This codes for CASSESILGGETQYF.

V usage is TRBV6-2 or TRBV6-3 and J usage is TRBJ1-5; D is possibly TRBD1 (5 bases). V lost 2 bases and J 2 bases, leaving 10 bases between the germline ends. This CDR3 is built from 15 residues. Germline assignment: CDR1 MNHEY and CDR2 SVGEGT. The CDR3, as DNA: TGTGCCAGCAGTTACGGGGGAAGGGGCAATCAGCCCCAGCATTTT. It is translated as CASSYGGRGNQPQHF.

Ten or more counts support this clonotype. The genes are TRBV5-1 and TRBJ2-1, with D uncertain. The germline CDR1 and CDR2 sequences are SGHRS and YFSETQ. V lost 7 bases and J 5 bases, leaving 10 bases between the germline ends. The CDR3 is 12 residues long. The CDR3 loop reads CASSLGHNEQFF. Here the CDR3 DNA reads TGCGCCAGCTCCCTTGGGCACAATGAGCAGTTCTTC.

This clonotype was found many times. V gene TRBV7-2 combines with J gene TRBJ1-6; no clear D. This CDR3 spans 14 amino acids. V was cut by 5 bases and J by 6 bases, with 11 bases left in between. Germline V gene lookup returns CDR1 SGHTA and CDR2 FQGNSA. CDR3 DNA: TGTGCCAGCAGCGCCCAGTTAGTTAATTCACCCCTCCACTTT. Its translation is CASSAQLVNSPLHF.

This clonotype was detected ten times or more. The V gene is TRBV6-5, the J gene TRBJ2-2; TRBD2 matches 7 bases. CDR1 is MNHEY, CDR2 SVGAGI, per germline. J lost 1 base, V lost 8 bases, and 7 bases had no gene match. The CDR3 consists of 15 residues. The CDR3: CASGRGDGNTGELFF. CDR3 coding DNA: TGTGCCAGCGGCCGGGGGGATGGGAACACCGGGGAGCTGTTTTTT.

This clonotype was counted many times. The rearrangement joins TRBV5-6 to TRBJ1-5; D unclear. The CDR3 length is 14 residues. Germline-derived CDR1 and CDR2 are SGHDT and YYEEEE. Trimming shortened V by 0 bases and J by 4 bases, and 8 bases separated the two germline ends. CDR3 DNA sequence: TGTGCCAGCAGCTTGGGAGGGCGAAATCAGCCCCAGCATTTT. Translated, it gives CASSLGGRNQPQHF. Full variable domain (outside the CDR3, taken from reference TRBV5-6 and TRBJ1-5): DAGVTQSPTHLIKTRGQQVTLRCSPKSGHDTVSWYQQALGQGPQFIFQYYEEEERQRGNFPDRFSGHQFPNYSSELNVNALLLGDSALYLCASSLGGRNQPQHFGDGTRLSIL.

This clonotype was observed many times. The rearrangement links TRBV10-3 to TRBJ1-6, with D possibly matching TRBD1 (5 bases). The V gene's germline CDR1 is ENHRY and CDR2 SYGVKD. V was trimmed by 8 bases and J by 8 bases, leaving 13 bases between them. The length of the CDR3 is 13 residues. CDR3 coding DNA: TGTGCCATCGCCAGGGTGGCGGATTCACCCCTCCACTTT. It encodes CAIARVADSPLHF.

The sample holds one count of this clonotype. The chain recombines TRBV20-1 with TRBJ2-5; D call uncertain. The germline CDR1 and CDR2 sequences are DFQATT and SNEGSKA (reference sequence). This CDR3 contains 15 residues. V shed 6 bases and J shed 3 bases, with 20 bases lying between them. The CDR3 nucleotides read TGCAGTGCCGAGATCGGCCCATTCGGTAAAGAGACCCAGTACTTC. Its translation: CSAEIGPFGKETQYF.

This clonotype was counted a few times. The chain uses TRBV10-3 and TRBJ2-2, with 9 bases lining up with TRBD1. The V gene end was trimmed by 11 bases and the J gene end by 3 bases; junction bases not matched to a gene: 7. Per germline, CDR1 ENHRY and CDR2 SYGVKD. The CDR3 runs 14 residues. CDR3 nucleotides: TGTGCCGCACAGGGGGCGCGGGACACCGGGGAGCTGTTTTTT. Protein: CAAQGARDTGELFF.

There are many counts of this clonotype. This chain uses TRBV10-3 with TRBJ2-2; no clear D. The V gene lost 4 bases and the J gene lost 4 bases, with 13 bases spanning the gap. CDR3 length: 15 amino acids. CDR1 is ENHRY, CDR2 SYGVKD, per germline. The CDR3 sequence is CAISVGTSTTGELFF. In nucleotides, the CDR3 is TGTGCCATCAGTGTTGGCACCTCGACCACCGGGGAGCTGTTTTTT.

This clonotype is categorized as medium-sized. J is TRBJ2-7 and V is TRBV20-1; D remains unclear. The CDR3 spans 15 residues. Looked up from germline, CDR1 is DFQATT and CDR2 is SNEGSKA (reference sequence). The V end lost 2 bases, the J end lost 0 bases, and 14 bases lay between the germline ends. The CDR3 bases are TGCAGTGCTAGATACGCAGCTTCTCTCTCCTACGAGCAGTACTTC. Protein sequence: CSARYAASLSYEQYF.

A few counts support this clonotype. This chain connects TRBV2 to TRBJ1-1; D perhaps matches TRBD1 (5 bases). The germline gives CDR1 SNHLY, CDR2 FYNNEI. The CDR3 is 15 residues long. The V gene lost 6 bases and the J gene lost 3 bases, with 17 bases spanning the gap. CDR3 nucleotide sequence: TGTGCCAGCAGGAGGGGACCGACAGACTACACTGAAGCTTTCTTT. This sequence encodes CASRRGPTDYTEAFF.

The CDR3 coding sequence is TGCGCCAGCAGCCCAACGCCGGGACTTCAAGGGTACGAGCAGTACTTC. Amino acid sequence: CASSPTPGLQGYEQYF. The V gene is TRBV5-1, the J gene TRBJ2-7; possibly TRBD2 for D (6 bases). Trimming cost V 4 bases and J 4 bases, with 21 bases left between them. In germline, CDR1 is SGHRS, CDR2 YFSETQ. There are 16 residues in the CDR3.

Only a few counts were recorded for this clonotype. The V and J genes are TRBV28 and TRBJ1-5; weak D call: TRBD1 (5 bases). The CDR3 loop spans 17 amino acids. V was pared by 5 bases and J by 9 bases, with 26 bases between. Germline-derived CDR1 and CDR2 are MDHEN and SYDVKM. The DNA of the CDR3 is TGTGCCAGCAGTGAAGCCGGGGGACGCCCGGACCTACGGCCCCAGCATTTT. It translates to CASSEAGGRPDLRPQHF.